Following are 21 T cell receptor beta chains from one sample sequenced in a study of blood T cell repertoires in COVID-19. The assay was immunoSEQ multiplex PCR, and TCRdb's table has in-frame clones only and misses some. Of some 250,000 clones in the sample, approximately 91% are singletons; the top ten hold 0.7% to 0.85%. Sample: peripheral blood. The receptors here all came from a woman aged 25 to 45 with acute or convalescent COVID-19.

The chain carries TRBV5-4 and TRBJ2-5; 7 bases agree with TRBD1. CDR1 and CDR2 from the germline V gene are SGHNT and YYREEE (reference sequence). This CDR3 has 14 residues. V lost 4 bases and J lost 5; bases outside the gene matches: 8. The CDR3 DNA reads as TGTGCCAGCAGCCCTGAGGGGGCGCCGGAGACCCAGTACTTC. Translating gives CASSPEGAPETQYF.

This clone was seen more than once but under ten times. V and J are TRBV2 and TRBJ1-5; TRBD1 aligns across 7 bases. The V gene end was trimmed by 6 bases and the J gene end by 7 bases; junction bases not matched to a gene: 9. CDR1 and CDR2 (germline): SNHLY, FYNNEI. This CDR3 spans 14 amino acids. Here the CDR3 reads CASRPGRGNQPQHF. The CDR3 DNA is TGTGCCAGCAGGCCGGGCAGGGGGAACCAGCCCCAGCATTTT.

The CDR3: CASSQDRGSYEQYF. The CDR3 DNA reads as TGTGCCAGCAGCCAAGATCGGGGGAGCTACGAGCAGTACTTC. The J gene is TRBJ2-7, the V gene TRBV3-1 (or the pseudogene TRBV3-2); TRBD2 might be the D (6 bases). Germline CDR1 and CDR2: LGHDT and YNNKEL (reference sequence). Trimming removed 0 bases from V and 3 bases from J, with 9 bases in between. The CDR3 is 14 residues long.

The rearrangement links TRBV4-3 to TRBJ2-2; D not certain. The CDR3 loop spans 14 amino acids. With 1 base removed from V and 1 base from J, the gap between germline ends came to 4 bases. CDR1 is LGHNA and CDR2 is YSLEER in the germline V gene. CDR3 amino acids: CASSQGLNTGELFF. For the CDR3, the DNA is TGCGCCAGCAGCCAAGGACTGAACACCGGGGAGCTGTTTTTT.

The J gene is TRBJ2-7, the V gene TRBV5-6, with 8 bases lining up with TRBD1. The V segment lost 4 bases and the J segment 2 bases; nucleotides outside the gene matches: 8. CDR3 length equals 15 residues. Looked up from germline, CDR1 is SGHDT and CDR2 is YYEEEE. The CDR3, as DNA: TGTGCCAGCAGCCCTCTTCGGACAGGGACCTACGAGCAGTACTTC. Its protein is CASSPLRTGTYEQYF.

The V call is TRBV5-8, the J call TRBJ2-1; D perhaps matches TRBD1 (6 bases). The CDR3 has 16 amino acids. V lost 0 bases and J 0 bases, leaving 10 bases between the germline ends. The germline CDR1 and CDR2 sequences are SGHTS and YDEGEE. The CDR3 sequence: CASSLAGGLSYNEQFF. The CDR3 DNA follows: TGTGCCAGCAGCTTGGCTGGGGGCCTCTCCTACAATGAGCAGTTCTTC.

J is TRBJ1-5 and V is TRBV6-2 or TRBV6-3, with 7 nucleotides matching TRBD1. Germline V gene sequence: CDR1 MNHEY, CDR2 SVGEGT. With 5 bases clipped from V and 2 bases from J, the junction kept 3 bases outside the gene matches. The CDR3 length is 14 residues. CDR3 loop: CASSRQGGNQPQHF. Written as DNA, the CDR3 is TGTGCCAGCAGTAGACAGGGAGGCAATCAGCCCCAGCATTTT.

This CDR3 is CASSLRVGEAFF. The CDR3 DNA reads TGTGCCAGCAGTTTAAGAGTTGGTGAAGCTTTCTTT. The chain combines TRBV27 with TRBJ1-1; D uncertain. Germline CDR1 is MNHEY and CDR2 is SMNVEV (reference sequence). This CDR3 spans 12 amino acids. Trimming removed 2 bases at V and 7 bases at J, with 8 bases between.

The rearrangement joins TRBV7-2 to TRBJ2-3; D may be TRBD2 (6 bases). The V end lost 5 bases, the J end lost 9 bases, and 24 bases lay between the germline ends. The germline V gene encodes CDR1 SGHTA and CDR2 FQGNSA. The CDR3 sequence is 16 residues long. In nucleotides, the CDR3 is TGTGCCAGCAGCCACCCGCCCCGGGGCCCGGGGGAGACGCAGTATTTT. Its translation is CASSHPPRGPGETQYF. The complete variable domain, with remaining parts taken from reference TRBV7-2 and TRBJ2-3, reads GAGVSQSPSNKVTEKGKDVELRCDPISGHTALYWYRQSLGQGLEFLIYFQGNSAPDKSGLPSDRFSAERTGGSVSTLTIQRTQQEDSAVYLCASSHPPRGPGETQYFGPGTRLTVL.

The chain has TRBV14 and TRBJ1-3; tentatively, D is TRBD1 (5 bases). Trimming shortened V by 0 bases and J by 4 bases, and 13 bases separated the two germline ends. The CDR3 has 16 residues. Germline CDR1 and CDR2: SGHDN and FVKESK. CDR3 sequence: CASSQDLGRVGNTIYF. CDR3 nucleotide sequence: TGTGCCAGCAGCCAAGATTTGGGCAGGGTCGGAAACACCATATATTTT. Together with reference TRBV14 and TRBJ1-3, the CDR3 gives the full variable domain: EAGVTQFPSHSVIEKGQTVTLRCDPISGHDNLYWYRRVMGKEIKFLLHFVKESKQDESGMPNNRFLAERTGGTYSTLKVQPAELEDSGVYFCASSQDLGRVGNTIYFGEGSWLTVV.

V usage is TRBV11-3 and J usage is TRBJ2-1; 10 nucleotides line up with TRBD2. V shed 4 bases, J shed 7 bases, and the junction held 4 bases outside the gene matches. The CDR3 runs to 14 residues. Looked up from germline, CDR1 is SGHNT and CDR2 is YENEEA. The CDR3 sequence is CASSSRTSGNEQFF. The CDR3 region has the DNA TGTGCCAGCAGCTCGAGGACTAGCGGTAATGAGCAGTTCTTC.

This clone was recorded a few times. The CDR3 loop is CATQPGVYQETQYF. CDR3 bases: TGTGCCACCCAACCCGGAGTGTACCAAGAGACCCAGTACTTC. The J gene is TRBJ2-5, the V gene TRBV19; D not resolved. Germline V gene sequence: CDR1 LNHDA, CDR2 SQIVND (reference sequence). Deletions cut 10 bases from V and 0 bases from J, with 15 bases between. The CDR3 sequence is 14 residues long.

This sequence joins TRBV3-1 (or the pseudogene TRBV3-2) and TRBJ2-1, with 10 bases identical to TRBD2. CDR1 and CDR2 (germline): LGHDT, YNNKEL (reference sequence). V lost 2 bases and J lost 5; bases outside the gene matches: 3. This CDR3 has 15 amino acids. In DNA form, the CDR3 reads TGTGCCAGCAGCCAAACTAGCGGGGCTAACAATGAGCAGTTCTTC. Its translation: CASSQTSGANNEQFF.

V and J are TRBV18 and TRBJ1-5; D is possibly TRBD1 (5 bases). Germline V gene data show CDR1 as KGHSH and CDR2 as LQKENI. The ends were cut back, 0 bases at V and 7 bases at J, with 10 bases in the middle. The CDR3 spans 14 residues. Here the CDR3 reads CASSPPGRGQPQHF. The CDR3 nucleotides read TGTGCCAGCTCACCACCGGGGAGGGGCCAGCCCCAGCATTTT.

This clone turned up a few times. Other DNA sequences in the sample encode the same CDR3. The chain couples TRBV6-2 or TRBV6-3 to TRBJ1-1; D remains ambiguous. The CDR3 consists of 14 residues. Germline V gene sequence: CDR1 MNHEY, CDR2 SVGEGT. The V end was cut by 0 bases, the J end by 5 bases, with 10 bases between. CDR3 region: CASSYSRGRTEAFF. CDR3 in DNA: TGTGCCAGCAGTTACTCGAGAGGGCGTACTGAAGCTTTCTTT.

V gene TRBV10-2 combines with J gene TRBJ2-1, with TRBD1 matching over 10 bases. The CDR3 has 16 residues. V lost 3 bases, J lost 3 bases, and 5 bases stayed unmatched. CDR1 is WSHSY, CDR2 SAAADI, per germline. The CDR3 loop reads CASSDLGQGDYNEQFF. In DNA, the CDR3 is TGCGCCAGCAGTGACCTCGGACAGGGGGACTACAATGAGCAGTTCTTC.

The chain combines TRBV6-2 or TRBV6-3 with TRBJ1-5; D remains ambiguous. Trimming left V 0 bases short and J 0 bases short, with 9 bases between. Germline CDR1 reads MNHEY; CDR2 reads SVGEGT. The CDR3 length is 16 residues. The CDR3 sequence is CASSYSGPDSNQPQHF. CDR3 sequence (DNA): TGTGCCAGCAGTTACTCGGGCCCCGATAGCAATCAGCCCCAGCATTTT.

The V and J genes are TRBV5-4 and TRBJ1-4; 7 bases line up with TRBD1. Germline values: CDR1 SGHNT, CDR2 YYREEE (reference sequence). This CDR3 contains 15 residues. The V segment lost 0 bases and the J segment 7 bases; nucleotides outside the gene matches: 6. This chain's CDR3 is CASSLEGARSEKLFF. The CDR3 coding sequence is TGTGCCAGCAGCTTGGAGGGGGCGCGAAGTGAAAAACTGTTTTTT.

The V call is TRBV18, the J call TRBJ2-5; possibly TRBD1 for D (5 bases). The length of the CDR3 is 12 residues. In germline, CDR1 is KGHSH, CDR2 LQKENI. Trimming left V 5 bases short and J 5 bases short, with 9 bases between. The CDR3 region has the DNA TGTGCCAGCTCATTAGGGGCTGAGACCCAGTACTTC. This gives the protein CASSLGAETQYF.

The J gene is TRBJ1-4, the V gene TRBV7-9, with D perhaps matching TRBD1 (5 bases). Trimming removed 10 bases at V and 8 bases at J, with 17 bases between. The CDR3 is 13 residues long. Germline V gene lookup returns CDR1 SEHNR and CDR2 FQNEAQ (reference sequence). The CDR3 protein is CATVWDFGEKLFF. In nucleotides, the CDR3 is TGTGCCACGGTCTGGGACTTTGGCGAAAAACTGTTTTTT.

This sequence joins TRBV27 and TRBJ2-5; a weak D match, TRBD2 (6 bases). Trimming stripped 4 bases from V and 5 bases from J, with 17 bases between. Per the germline V gene, CDR1 is MNHEY and CDR2 is SMNVEV (reference sequence). The CDR3 spans 15 residues. As DNA, the CDR3 is TGTGCCAGCAGTTCGCGGGGTTATTCGGGGGAGACCCAGTACTTC. Translated: CASSSRGYSGETQYF.